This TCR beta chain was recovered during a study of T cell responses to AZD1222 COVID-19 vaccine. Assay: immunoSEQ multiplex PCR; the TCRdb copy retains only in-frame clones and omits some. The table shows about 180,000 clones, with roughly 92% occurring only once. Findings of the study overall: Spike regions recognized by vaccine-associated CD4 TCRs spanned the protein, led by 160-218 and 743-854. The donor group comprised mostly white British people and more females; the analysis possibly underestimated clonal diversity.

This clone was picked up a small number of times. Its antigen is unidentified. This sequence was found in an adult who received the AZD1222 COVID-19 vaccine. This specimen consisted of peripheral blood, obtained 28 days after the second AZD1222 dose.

CDR3 nucleotides: TGTGCCAGCAGCTTAGACAGGCGTAATGAAAAACTGTTTTTT. Its translation: CASSLDRRNEKLFF. The chain links TRBV7-2 to TRBJ1-4; the D gene is possibly TRBD1 (5 bases). V lost 1 base to trimming and J lost 4 bases, with 7 bases between them. CDR1 and CDR2 from the germline V gene are SGHTA and FQGNSA. The CDR3 is made up of 14 amino acids.